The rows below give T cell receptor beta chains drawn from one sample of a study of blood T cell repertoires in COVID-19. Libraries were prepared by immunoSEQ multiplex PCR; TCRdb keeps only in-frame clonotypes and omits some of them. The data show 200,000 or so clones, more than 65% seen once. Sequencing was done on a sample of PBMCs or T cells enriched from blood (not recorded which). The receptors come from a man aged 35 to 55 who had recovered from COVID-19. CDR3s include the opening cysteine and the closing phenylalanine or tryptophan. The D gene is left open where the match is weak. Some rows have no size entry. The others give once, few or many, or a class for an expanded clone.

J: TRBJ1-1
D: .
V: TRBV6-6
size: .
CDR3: CASSYQGPGAFF

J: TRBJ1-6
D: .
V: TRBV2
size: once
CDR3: CASSEVAGGSPLHF

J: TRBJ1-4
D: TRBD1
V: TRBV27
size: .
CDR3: CASTKTGGQFGEKLFF

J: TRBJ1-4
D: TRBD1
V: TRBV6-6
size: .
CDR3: CASRRGTGEDEKLFF

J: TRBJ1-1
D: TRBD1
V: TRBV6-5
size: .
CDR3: CASRLGTGYVTEAFF

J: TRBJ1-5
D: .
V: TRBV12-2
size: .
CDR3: CASRLGRQPVLPGDQPQHF

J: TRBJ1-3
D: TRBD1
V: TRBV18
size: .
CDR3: CASSFGQGSSGNTIYF

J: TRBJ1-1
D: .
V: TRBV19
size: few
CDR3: CASSIIMTGSTEAFF

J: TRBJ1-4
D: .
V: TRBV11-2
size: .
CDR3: CASSLRQDFVVF

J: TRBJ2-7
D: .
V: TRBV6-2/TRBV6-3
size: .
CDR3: CASSYPTSYEQYF

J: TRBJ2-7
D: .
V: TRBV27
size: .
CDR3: CASSFRGVYEQYF

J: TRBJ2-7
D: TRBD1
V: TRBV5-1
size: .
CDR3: CASSGGQGATPYEQYF

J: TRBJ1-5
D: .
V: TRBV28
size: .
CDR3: CASSAWGVRQPQHF

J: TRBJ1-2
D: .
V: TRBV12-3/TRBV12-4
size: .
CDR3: CASSLPWGHGYTF

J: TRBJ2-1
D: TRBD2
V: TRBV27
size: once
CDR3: CASSSLTSGRGGSIYNEQFF

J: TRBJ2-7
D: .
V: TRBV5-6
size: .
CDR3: CASSPGGRSFSYEQYF